Presented here are 22 T cell receptor beta chains from one specimen sequenced in a study of CD8 T cells in ankylosing spondylitis. Using its own MiXCR run on the 5' RACE reads, TCRdb lists one record per CDR3 protein. The sample carries just over 350,000 distinct CDR3 sequences, approximately 20% recorded once. Material: blood, either unsorted or a sorted T cell fraction (not recorded which). The receptors were gathered from a male donor with ankylosing spondylitis or in good health (not recorded which).

This clonotype occurred a few times. V is TRBV5-8 and J is TRBJ2-1, with D perhaps matching TRBD1 (5 bases). This CDR3 has 16 residues. With 5 bases removed from V and 2 bases from J, the gap between germline ends came to 17 bases. Germline CDR1 SGHTS, CDR2 YDEGEE. CDR3 protein: CASRPDSFFPYNEQFF. CDR3 in DNA: TGTGCCAGCAGACCAGACAGCTTTTTCCCCTACAATGAGCAGTTCTTC.

V is TRBV2 and J is TRBJ2-5; the D is unclear. This CDR3 has 15 amino acids. CDR1 and CDR2 (germline): SNHLY, FYNNEI. Trimming took off 7 bases at V and 0 bases at J, with 15 bases between the two ends. DNA for the CDR3: TGTGCCAGCACCCCCTTCCCCAGGAACCAAGAGACCCAGTACTTC. It yields the protein CASTPFPRNQETQYF.

The chain combines TRBV6-1 with TRBJ2-7; D remains ambiguous. This CDR3 has 15 amino acids. The V end lost 5 bases, the J end lost 6 bases, and 20 bases lay between the germline ends. CDR1 MNHNS and CDR2 SASEGT come from the germline V gene. The CDR3, as DNA: TGTGCCAGCAGTCCCAACCAAGCCCCGTATGCCGAGCAGTACTTC. This translates into CASSPNQAPYAEQYF.

This clonotype was seen a handful of times. V usage is TRBV20-1 and J usage is TRBJ2-1; D gene uncertain. The germline V gene encodes CDR1 DFQATT and CDR2 SNEGSKA (reference sequence). This CDR3 is 14 amino acids long. The V gene lost 4 bases and the J gene lost 6 bases, with 16 bases spanning the gap. CDR3 in DNA: TGCAGTGCTACTAGACTTGATTACGGCAATGAGCAGTTCTTC. Residues: CSATRLDYGNEQFF.

J is TRBJ2-3 and V is TRBV5-6; D remains ambiguous. The CDR3 contains 14 residues. From germline, CDR1 is SGHDT and CDR2 YYEEEE. V was trimmed by 2 bases and J by 4 bases, leaving 11 bases between them. CDR3 coding DNA: TGTGCCAGCAGCTTTAGAAGACTGCCAGATACGCAGTATTTT. Amino acids: CASSFRRLPDTQYF.

This clonotype appeared a few times. This chain uses TRBV29-1 with TRBJ2-1; 7 bases map to TRBD2. The ends lost 0 bases at V and 15 bases at J; junction bases unmatched: 11. In germline, CDR1 is SQVTM, CDR2 ANQGSEA. The CDR3 runs to 13 residues. The CDR3 loop reads CSVEDYGPGGSFF. CDR3 sequence (DNA): TGCAGCGTTGAAGATTATGGGCCCGGGGGGTCGTTCTTC.

This sequence joins TRBV18 and TRBJ2-7; 9 bases agree with TRBD1. Germline-derived CDR1 and CDR2 are KGHSH and LQKENI. V shed 4 bases and J 4 bases; nucleotides not matched to a gene: 11. The CDR3 runs to 16 residues. In nucleotides, the CDR3 is TGTGCCAGCTCACGGGACAGGGAGATATTCCTTTACGAGCAGTACTTC. This translates into CASSRDREIFLYEQYF.

The V and J genes are TRBV20-1 and TRBJ2-3; D is unclear. This CDR3 is built from 17 residues. With 0 bases removed from V and 0 bases from J, the gap between germline ends came to 16 bases. The germline V gene encodes CDR1 DFQATT and CDR2 SNEGSKA (reference sequence). The CDR3 nucleotides read TGCAGTGCTAGAGAAGTCAGTTGGCGGCCGAGCACAGATACGCAGTATTTT. It codes for CSAREVSWRPSTDTQYF.

There are a few counts of this clonotype. V and J are TRBV12-3 or TRBV12-4 and TRBJ2-3; 7 bases line up with TRBD2. This CDR3 has 15 residues. After removal of 8 bases from V and 2 bases from J, the junction contained 10 bases not matched to a gene. The CDR3 nucleotides read TGTGCCAGCGTCCCGGGACTACCTCTCACAGATACGCAGTATTTT. Protein product: CASVPGLPLTDTQYF.

This rearrangement joins TRBV7-9 to TRBJ2-3; TRBD2 might be the D (5 bases). Germline loops: CDR1 SEHNR, CDR2 FQNEAQ (reference sequence). V lost 2 bases, J lost 2 bases, and 14 bases lay in between. There are 16 residues in the CDR3. This CDR3 reads CASSLPPGWATDTQYF. The DNA for the CDR3 is TGTGCCAGCAGCTTACCCCCGGGGTGGGCCACAGATACGCAGTATTTT.

This chain connects TRBV5-6 to TRBJ2-2; D remains unclear. Germline values: CDR1 SGHDT, CDR2 YYEEEE. The CDR3 is made up of 16 amino acids. V was trimmed by 4 bases and J by 0 bases, leaving 13 bases between them. The CDR3 DNA reads as TGTGCCAGCAGCACTACCCCGAAAGCGAACACCGGGGAGCTGTTTTTT. Its protein product is CASSTTPKANTGELFF.

The CDR3 bases are TGTGCCAGCAGCGTAGGTTTAGGACGGAACTACGAGCAGTACTTC. It is translated as CASSVGLGRNYEQYF. The gene calls are TRBV7-9 and TRBJ2-7; no clear D gene. With 5 bases removed from V and 3 bases from J, the gap between germline ends came to 17 bases. Germline V gene lookup returns CDR1 SEHNR and CDR2 FQNEAQ (reference sequence). The length of the CDR3 is 15 residues.

The chain combines TRBV10-3 with TRBJ2-5; TRBD1 matches at 8 bases. V shed 6 bases and J 3 bases; nucleotides not matched to a gene: 3. Germline loops: CDR1 ENHRY, CDR2 SYGVKD. This CDR3 has 13 residues. CDR3: CAIRIQGEETQYF. CDR3 bases: TGTGCCATCAGGATACAGGGGGAAGAGACCCAGTACTTC.

The chain recombines TRBV3-1 with TRBJ2-5; possibly TRBD2 for D (5 bases). Trimming removed 3 bases from V and 0 bases from J, with 8 bases in between. Per germline, CDR1 LGHDT and CDR2 YNNKEL (reference sequence). The CDR3 is made up of 14 amino acids. The CDR3 reads CASSHGLDQETQYF. The CDR3 nucleotides are TGTGCCAGCAGCCACGGACTCGACCAAGAGACCCAGTACTTC.

This clonotype was recorded a few times. The chain is built from TRBV5-1 and TRBJ1-1; perhaps TRBD1 as D (5 bases). V lost 1 base and J 1 base, leaving 11 bases between the germline ends. CDR3 length: 15 residues. CDR1 is SGHRS and CDR2 is YFSETQ in the germline V gene. The CDR3 reads CASSLMLGPNTEAFF. CDR3 nucleotides: TGCGCCAGCAGCTTGATGTTGGGACCGAACACTGAAGCTTTCTTT. The whole variable domain, remainder taken from reference TRBV5-1 and TRBJ1-1, is KAGVTQTPRYLIKTRGQQVTLSCSPISGHRSVSWYQQTPGQGLQFLFEYFSETQRNKGNFPGRFSGRQFSNSRSEMNVSTLELGDSALYLCASSLMLGPNTEAFFGQGTRLTVV.

The V and J genes are TRBV7-9 and TRBJ2-2; tentative D call: TRBD1 (6 bases). This CDR3 is 14 amino acids long. V was pared by 3 bases and J by 6 bases, with 11 bases between. Germline V gene lookup returns CDR1 SEHNR and CDR2 FQNEAQ (reference sequence). For the CDR3, the DNA is TGTGCCAGCAGCTTCGCACAGGGATCCGGGGAGCTGTTTTTT. It encodes CASSFAQGSGELFF.

The chain is built from TRBV4-2 and TRBJ2-1, with 7 positions matching TRBD1. CDR3 length: 16 residues. Germline CDR1 reads LGHNA; CDR2 reads YNFKEQ. Trimming cost V 0 bases and J 3 bases; bases outside gene matches: 5. The CDR3 DNA follows: TGTGCCAGCAGCCAAGAGGGGGACAGAGACTACAATGAGCAGTTCTTC. It yields the protein CASSQEGDRDYNEQFF.

The sample holds a few counts of this clonotype. The chain has TRBV20-1 and TRBJ2-3; D possibly matches TRBD1 or TRBD2 (5 bases each). Between the trimmed V and J ends, which lost 3 bases and 5 bases, there was a span of 9 bases. Germline V lookup: CDR1 DFQATT, CDR2 SNEGSKA (reference sequence). The CDR3 is 12 amino acids. This CDR3 is CSARRGGDTQYF. CDR3 DNA sequence: TGCAGTGCTAGGAGGGGCGGAGATACGCAGTATTTT.

This clonotype has a handful of counts. This sequence joins TRBV4-1 and TRBJ2-6; weak D call: TRBD1 (6 bases). CDR1 MGHRA and CDR2 YSYEKL come from the germline V gene. Trimming cost V 3 bases and J 1 base, with 10 bases left between them. This CDR3 region has 16 residues. The CDR3 coding sequence is TGCGCCAGCAGCCACCAACAGGGTTCTGGGGCCAACGTCCTGACTTTC. Encoded protein: CASSHQQGSGANVLTF.

This clonotype was counted a few times. V gene TRBV20-1 combines with J gene TRBJ2-5; possibly TRBD2 for D (7 bases). Trimming removed 1 base at V and 5 bases at J, with 14 bases between. Looked up from germline, CDR1 is DFQATT and CDR2 is SNEGSKA (reference sequence). The CDR3 covers 14 residues. Here the CDR3 DNA reads TGCAGTGCTAGAGCATGGGGGGGCCAGGAGACCCAGTACTTC. Its translation: CSARAWGGQETQYF.

This clonotype was observed a few times. V gene TRBV12-3 or TRBV12-4 combines with J gene TRBJ2-7; D call uncertain. V lost 4 bases to trimming and J lost 0 bases, with 10 bases between them. The CDR3 spans 14 residues. For the CDR3, the DNA is TGTGCCAGCAGTTCCCTCAGAGACTCCTACGAGCAGTACTTC. Translated: CASSSLRDSYEQYF.

This chain uses TRBV21-1 with TRBJ2-3. TRBV21-1 is a pseudogene. The CDR3 loop spans 13 amino acids. CDR3 sequence (DNA): TGTGCCAGTCAGAGGAGCTCCACAGATACGCAGTATTTT. It is translated as CASQRSSTDTQYF.